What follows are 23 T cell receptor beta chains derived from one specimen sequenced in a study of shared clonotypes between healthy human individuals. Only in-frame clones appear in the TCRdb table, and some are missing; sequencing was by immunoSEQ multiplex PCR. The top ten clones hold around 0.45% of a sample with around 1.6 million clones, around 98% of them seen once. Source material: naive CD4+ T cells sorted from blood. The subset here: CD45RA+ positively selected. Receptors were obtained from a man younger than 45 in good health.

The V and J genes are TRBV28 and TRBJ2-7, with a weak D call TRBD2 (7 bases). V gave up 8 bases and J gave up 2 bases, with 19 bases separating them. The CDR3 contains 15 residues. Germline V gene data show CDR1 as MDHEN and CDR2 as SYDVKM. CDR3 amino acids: CASFSEGGGPYEQYF. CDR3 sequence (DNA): TGTGCCAGCTTTTCTGAGGGGGGAGGGCCCTACGAGCAGTACTTC.

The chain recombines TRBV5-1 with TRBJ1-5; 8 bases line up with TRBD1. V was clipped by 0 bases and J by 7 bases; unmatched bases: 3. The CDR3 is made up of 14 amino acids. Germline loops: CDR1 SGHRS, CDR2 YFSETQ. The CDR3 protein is CASSLEQGVQPQHF. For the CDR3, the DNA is TGCGCCAGCAGCTTGGAACAGGGGGTCCAGCCCCAGCATTTT.

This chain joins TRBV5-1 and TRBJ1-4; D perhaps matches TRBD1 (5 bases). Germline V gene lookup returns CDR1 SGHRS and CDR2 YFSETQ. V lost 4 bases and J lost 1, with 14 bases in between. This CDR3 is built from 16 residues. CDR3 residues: CASSLTVGVTNEKLFF. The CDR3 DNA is TGCGCCAGCAGCCTAACGGTGGGGGTAACTAATGAAAAACTGTTTTTT.

CDR3 in amino acids: CATSRDPSRYEQYF. The CDR3 DNA reads as TGTGCCACCAGCAGAGATCCCTCGAGGTACGAGCAGTACTTC. This chain links TRBV15 with TRBJ2-7; D not resolved. Germline V gene data show CDR1 as LNHNV and CDR2 as YYDKDF (reference sequence). This CDR3 region has 14 residues. Trimming shortened V by 0 bases and J by 4 bases, and 10 bases separated the two germline ends.

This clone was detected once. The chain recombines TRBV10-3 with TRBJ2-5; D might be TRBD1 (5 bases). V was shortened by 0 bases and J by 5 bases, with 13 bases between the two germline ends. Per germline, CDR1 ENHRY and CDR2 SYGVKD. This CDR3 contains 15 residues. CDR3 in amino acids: CAISESVGARETQYF. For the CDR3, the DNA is TGTGCCATCAGTGAGTCAGTAGGGGCGCGGGAGACCCAGTACTTC.

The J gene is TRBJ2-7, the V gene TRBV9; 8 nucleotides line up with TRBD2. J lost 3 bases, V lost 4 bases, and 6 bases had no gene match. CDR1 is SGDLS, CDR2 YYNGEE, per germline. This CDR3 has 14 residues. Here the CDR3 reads CASSPRGENYEQYF. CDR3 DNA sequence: TGTGCCAGCAGCCCGCGGGGGGAAAACTACGAGCAGTACTTC.

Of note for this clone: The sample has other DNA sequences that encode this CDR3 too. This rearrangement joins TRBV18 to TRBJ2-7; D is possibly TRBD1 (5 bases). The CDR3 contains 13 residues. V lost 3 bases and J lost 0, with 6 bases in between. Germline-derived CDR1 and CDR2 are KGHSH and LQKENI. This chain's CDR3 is CASSPGHSYEQYF. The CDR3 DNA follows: TGTGCCAGCTCACCGGGGCACTCCTACGAGCAGTACTTC.

CDR3: CATSRDGTAYYEQYF. In nucleotides, the CDR3 is TGTGCCACCAGCAGAGATGGGACAGCTTACTACGAGCAGTACTTC. V gene TRBV15 combines with J gene TRBJ2-7; 7 nucleotides line up with TRBD1. Looked up from germline, CDR1 is LNHNV and CDR2 is YYDKDF (reference sequence). Trimming removed 0 bases from V and 3 bases from J; junction bases left unmatched: 5. The CDR3 consists of 15 residues.

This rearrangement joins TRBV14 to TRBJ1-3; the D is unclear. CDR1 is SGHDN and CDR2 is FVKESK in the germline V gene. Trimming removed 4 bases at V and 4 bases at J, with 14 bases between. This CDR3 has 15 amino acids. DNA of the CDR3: TGTGCCAGCAGCCTCCTGGCCGGACGGGGAAACACCATATATTTT. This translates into CASSLLAGRGNTIYF.

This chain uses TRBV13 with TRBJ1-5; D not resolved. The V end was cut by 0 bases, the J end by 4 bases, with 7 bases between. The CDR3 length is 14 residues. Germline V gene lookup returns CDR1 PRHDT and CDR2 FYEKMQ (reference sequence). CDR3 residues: CASSLGTWNQPQHF. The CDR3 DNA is TGTGCCAGCAGCTTAGGCACGTGGAATCAGCCCCAGCATTTT.

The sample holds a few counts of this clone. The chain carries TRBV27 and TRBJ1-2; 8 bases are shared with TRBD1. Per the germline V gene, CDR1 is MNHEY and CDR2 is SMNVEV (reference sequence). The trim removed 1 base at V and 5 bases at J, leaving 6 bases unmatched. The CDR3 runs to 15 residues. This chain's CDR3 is CASSLLGTGGYGYTF. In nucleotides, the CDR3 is TGTGCCAGCAGTTTATTGGGTACAGGGGGATATGGCTACACCTTC.

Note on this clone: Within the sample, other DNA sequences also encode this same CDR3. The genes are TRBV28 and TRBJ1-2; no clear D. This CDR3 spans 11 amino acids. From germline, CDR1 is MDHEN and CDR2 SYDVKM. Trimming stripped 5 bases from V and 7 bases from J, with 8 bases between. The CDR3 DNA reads TGTGCCAGCAGTCTTAGATCTGGCTACACCTTC. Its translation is CASSLRSGYTF.

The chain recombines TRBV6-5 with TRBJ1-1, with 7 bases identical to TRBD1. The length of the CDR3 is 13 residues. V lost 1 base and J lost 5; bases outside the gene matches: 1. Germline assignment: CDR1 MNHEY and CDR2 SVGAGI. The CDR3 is CASSYWDRTEAFF. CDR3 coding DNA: TGTGCCAGCAGTTACTGGGACAGAACTGAAGCTTTCTTT.

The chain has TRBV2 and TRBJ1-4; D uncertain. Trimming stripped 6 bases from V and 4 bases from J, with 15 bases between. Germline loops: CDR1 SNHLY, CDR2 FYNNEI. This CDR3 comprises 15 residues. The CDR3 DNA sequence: TGTGCCAGCAGCGCAACCCGGCAGTTTAATGAAAAACTGTTTTTT. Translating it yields CASSATRQFNEKLFF. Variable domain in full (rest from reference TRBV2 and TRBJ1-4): EPEVTQTPSHQVTQMGQEVILRCVPISNHLYFYWYRQILGQKVEFLVSFYNNEISEKSEIFDDQFSVERPDGSNFTLKIRSTKLEDSAMYFCASSATRQFNEKLFFGSGTQLSVL.

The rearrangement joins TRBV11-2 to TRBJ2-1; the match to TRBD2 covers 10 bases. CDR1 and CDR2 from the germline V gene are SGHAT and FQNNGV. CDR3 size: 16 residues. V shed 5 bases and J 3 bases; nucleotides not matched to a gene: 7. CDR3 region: CASSPGLAALYNEQFF. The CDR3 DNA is TGTGCCAGCAGCCCCGGACTAGCGGCACTCTACAATGAGCAGTTCTTC.

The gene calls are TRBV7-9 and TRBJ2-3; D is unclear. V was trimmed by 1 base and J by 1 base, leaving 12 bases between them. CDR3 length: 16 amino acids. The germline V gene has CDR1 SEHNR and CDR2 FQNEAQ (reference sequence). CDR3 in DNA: TGTGCCAGCAGCTTAGGTACCGTATCAGGCACAGATACGCAGTATTTT. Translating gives CASSLGTVSGTDTQYF.

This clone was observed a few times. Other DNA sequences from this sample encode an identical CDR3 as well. The CDR3 DNA sequence: TGTGCCAGCAGCCTCAGGAACACTGAAGCTTTCTTT. It encodes CASSLRNTEAFF. The chain carries TRBV28 and TRBJ1-1, with D uncertain. CDR3 length: 12 residues. Trimming took off 6 bases at V and 1 base at J, with 6 bases between the two ends. Germline V gene lookup returns CDR1 MDHEN and CDR2 SYDVKM.

The CDR3 DNA reads TGCGCCAGCAGCTTACGGGGCTTAAGTTACGAGCAGTACTTC. This encodes CASSLRGLSYEQYF. The V and J genes are TRBV5-1 and TRBJ2-7; the D gene could be TRBD1 or TRBD2 (5 bases each). CDR1 and CDR2 from the germline V gene are SGHRS and YFSETQ. The CDR3 sequence is 14 residues long. Deletions cut 2 bases from V and 4 bases from J, with 13 bases between.

The CDR3 DNA sequence: TGTGCCAGCAGCACCCGACAGGGGGCAGGGGATACGCAGTATTTT. This codes for CASSTRQGAGDTQYF. The chain joins TRBV9 to TRBJ2-3; 10 nucleotides align to TRBD1. Germline CDR1 and CDR2: SGDLS and YYNGEE. CDR3 length: 15 residues. V was pared by 4 bases and J by 6 bases, with 8 bases of the junction left unmatched.

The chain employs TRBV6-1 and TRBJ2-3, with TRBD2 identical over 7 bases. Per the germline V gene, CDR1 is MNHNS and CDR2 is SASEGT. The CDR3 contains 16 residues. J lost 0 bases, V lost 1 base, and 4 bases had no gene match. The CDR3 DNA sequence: TGTGCCAGCAGTGAAGTAGCGGGTGGCAGCACAGATACGCAGTATTTT. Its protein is CASSEVAGGSTDTQYF.

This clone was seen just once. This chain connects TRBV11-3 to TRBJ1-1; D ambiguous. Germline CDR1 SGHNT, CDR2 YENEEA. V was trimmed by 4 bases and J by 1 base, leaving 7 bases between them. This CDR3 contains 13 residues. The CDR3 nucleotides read TGTGCCAGCAGCTCCTCATCGAACACTGAAGCTTTCTTT. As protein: CASSSSSNTEAFF.

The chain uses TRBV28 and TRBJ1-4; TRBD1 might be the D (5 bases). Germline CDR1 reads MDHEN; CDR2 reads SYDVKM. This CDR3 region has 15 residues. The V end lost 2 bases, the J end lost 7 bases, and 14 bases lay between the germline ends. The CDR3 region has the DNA TGTGCCAGCAGTTTAGGCAGCCCGGGGCCTGAAAAACTGTTTTTT. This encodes CASSLGSPGPEKLFF.

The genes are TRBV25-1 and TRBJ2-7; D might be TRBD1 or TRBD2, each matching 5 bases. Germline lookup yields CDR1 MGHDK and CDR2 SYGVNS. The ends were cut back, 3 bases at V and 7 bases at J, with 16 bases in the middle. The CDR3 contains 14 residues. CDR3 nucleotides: TGTGCCAGCAGTGACACCCGGGGCTCCCCTGAGCAGTACTTC. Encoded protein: CASSDTRGSPEQYF.